One sample yielded the 7 T cell receptor beta chains listed below, sequenced in a study of T cell clusters in autoimmune cytopenias. TRB amplification used 250 ng of peripheral blood genomic DNA. Multiplex touch-down PCR amplified TRB using TRB-A and TRB-B pools in one tube. Reanalyzing the multiplex PCR reads, TCRdb keeps one entry per CDR3 protein, without DNA. The sample totals about 14,000 distinct CDR3 sequences. The same sample was also used in a study of T cell repertoires in aging, cancer and after chemotherapy.

The sequenced sample consisted of peripheral blood. These TCRs come from a human donor in good health.

Judged by frequency, this clonotype is medium-sized (0.01 to 0.1%). The chain is built from TRBV6-5 and TRBJ2-3. CDR3 size: 15 residues. The germline V gene has CDR1 MNHEY and CDR2 SVGAGI. CDR3 amino acids: CASSYSGASTDTQYF.

The V call is TRBV13, the J call TRBJ2-3; with no DNA, the TCRdb D assignment of TRBD2 cannot be verified. Germline V CDR1 and CDR2: PRHDT, FYEKMQ (reference sequence). This CDR3 comprises 14 residues. This CDR3 is CASSPAGYTDTQYF.

This chain joins TRBV27 and TRBJ2-5; TCRdb selects TRBD2, and the lack of DNA leaves this call unchecked. In germline, CDR1 is MNHEY, CDR2 SMNVEV (reference sequence). CDR3 length: 13 amino acids. The CDR3 is CASRLLSGKTQYF.

This chain connects TRBV7-9 to TRBJ2-3. Germline V lookup: CDR1 SEHNR, CDR2 FQNEAQ (reference sequence). This CDR3 contains 12 residues. The CDR3 sequence is CASSLSGDTQYF. The full variable domain, with the rest looked up from reference TRBV7-9 and TRBJ2-3, is DTGVSQNPRHKITKRGQNVTFRCDPISEHNRLYWYRQTLGQGPEFLTYFQNEAQLEKSRLLSDRFSAERPKGSFSTLEIQRTEQGDSAMYLCASSLSGDTQYFGPGTRLTVL.

The V call is TRBV5-6, the J call TRBJ2-4; with no DNA, the TCRdb D assignment of TRBD1 cannot be verified. The CDR3 runs 13 residues. CDR1 and CDR2 (germline): SGHDT, YYEEEE. CDR3 sequence reads: CASSRGVQNIQYF.

The V and J genes are TRBV19 and TRBJ2-3; TCRdb returns TRBD2, unconfirmable since there is no DNA. Germline CDR1 LNHDA, CDR2 SQIVND (reference sequence). The CDR3 totals 15 residues. This chain's CDR3 is CASSIYGSGTDTQYF.

The rearrangement links TRBV6-5 to TRBJ2-3. The germline gives CDR1 MNHEY, CDR2 SVGAGI. The CDR3 covers 13 residues. The CDR3 reads CASSTTNTDTQYF.